The 20 T cell receptor beta chains below come from one sample, sequenced in a study of T cell repertoires in cytomegalovirus infection (dated by TCRdb to about 2019). The sample's treatment or condition label is to be understood as: in vitro stimulation with specific CMV peptide epitopes to enrich CMV-specific T cells. The instrument given in TCRdb is Illumina HiSeq 1500. TCRdb trimmed public reads at Q25 via fastp, called clones via MiXCR and kept in-frame beta chains. All rows with the same CDR3 protein become a single entry with the most common DNA and genes. The sample records around 310,000 distinct CDR3 sequences, about 29% of which are singletons. 15% to 25% of the sample is taken by the ten largest. Their recognized antigens are unknown. The sample was cultured PBMCs, taken from culture after CMV antigen stimulation. The origin of the receptors is a human donor in good health (CMV status not recorded). Some clones in this sample may be carry-over from other donors' samples.

V usage is TRBV20-1 and J usage is TRBJ2-5; D may match TRBD1 or TRBD2 (5 bases each). Germline values: CDR1 DFQATT, CDR2 SNEGSKA (reference sequence). V was clipped by 3 bases and J by 0 bases, with 14 bases between them. The CDR3 has 15 residues. The CDR3 DNA reads TGCAGTGCTAGCCGGCTACTGGGGGACCAAGAGACCCAGTACTTC. It specifies CSASRLLGDQETQYF.

This chain links TRBV27 with TRBJ1-2; a weak D match, TRBD1 (6 bases). This CDR3 is 16 amino acids long. CDR1 is MNHEY, CDR2 SMNVEV, per germline (reference sequence). Trimming left V 3 bases short and J 0 bases short, with 14 bases between. The CDR3 DNA reads as TGTGCCAGCAGTTTGGACAGATCTAAAGCTAACTATGGCTACACCTTC. Translated: CASSLDRSKANYGYTF.

This clonotype was recorded many times. The gene calls are TRBV7-8 and TRBJ1-6; D gene unclear. Germline V gene sequence: CDR1 SGHVS, CDR2 FQNEAQ. V gave up 3 bases and J gave up 8 bases, with 20 bases separating them. This CDR3 spans 17 amino acids. The CDR3 coding sequence is TGTGCCAGCAGCTTTAACATAAGGAAGGTTGTAGATTCACCCCTCCACTTT. Its protein product is CASSFNIRKVVDSPLHF.

V gene TRBV19 combines with J gene TRBJ1-1; D is uncertain. The CDR3 covers 14 residues. In germline, CDR1 is LNHDA, CDR2 SQIVND (reference sequence). V was pared by 6 bases and J by 6 bases, with 17 bases between. The CDR3 loop is CASRKTMGYPEAFF. The CDR3, as DNA: TGTGCCAGTAGAAAGACCATGGGATATCCTGAAGCTTTCTTT.

This clonotype was counted between two and nine times. The chain combines TRBV5-4 with TRBJ2-2; TRBD1 aligns across 7 bases. V trimming: 4 bases; J trimming: 4 bases; junction bases outside the gene matches: 10. The CDR3 contains 16 residues. The germline CDR1 and CDR2 sequences are SGHNT and YYREEE (reference sequence). The CDR3 DNA follows: TGTGCCAGCAGCCCGATTACAGGGGTGGCCACCGGGGAGCTGTTTTTT. Translation gives CASSPITGVATGELFF.

This clonotype was picked up many times. V usage is TRBV7-9 and J usage is TRBJ2-3; 9 nucleotides agree with TRBD1. This CDR3 is built from 18 residues. CDR1 is SEHNR, CDR2 FQNEAQ, per germline (reference sequence). Trimming cost V 0 bases and J 4 bases; bases outside gene matches: 11. The CDR3 DNA reads as TGTGCCAGCAGCTTAGCGCCCGGGACAGGGCCGAGCCCAGATACGCAGTATTTT. Translation gives CASSLAPGTGPSPDTQYF.

The gene calls are TRBV7-3 and TRBJ2-6; possible D gene TRBD2, 7 bases. The CDR3 contains 14 residues. Germline CDR1 reads SGHTA; CDR2 reads FQGTGA. The germline V and J ends were trimmed by 9 bases and 2 bases, with 11 bases remaining between them. CDR3 coding DNA: TGTGCCAGTAAAGGGGGGGCTGGGGCCAACGTCCTGACTTTC. Translation: CASKGGAGANVLTF.

This clonotype turned up a few times. This chain joins TRBV25-1 and TRBJ2-7, with D unclear. Germline CDR1 is MGHDK and CDR2 is SYGVNS. Trimming left V 1 base short and J 1 base short, with 11 bases between. The CDR3 totals 15 residues. This CDR3 reads CASSESSASSYEQYF. CDR3 DNA: TGTGCCAGCAGTGAATCGTCAGCCTCGTCCTACGAGCAGTACTTC.

This clonotype was counted only a few times. The rearrangement uses TRBV7-9 and TRBJ2-1; 9 bases map to TRBD1. The length of the CDR3 is 16 residues. In germline, CDR1 is SEHNR, CDR2 FQNEAQ (reference sequence). Losses at the gene ends were 6 bases for V and 8 bases for J; bases not matched to a gene: 14. This CDR3 is CASRLGPGQGIDEQFF. DNA of the CDR3: TGTGCCAGCAGACTCGGACCGGGACAGGGTATCGATGAGCAGTTCTTC.

V and J are TRBV7-2 and TRBJ1-5, with D possibly matching TRBD1 (5 bases). Trimming pared 4 bases from V and 5 bases from J, leaving 12 bases between. This CDR3 is built from 14 residues. Looked up from germline, CDR1 is SGHTA and CDR2 is FQGNSA. This CDR3 reads CASSSSGPYQPQHF. The CDR3 region has the DNA TGTGCCAGCAGCTCCTCAGGGCCGTATCAGCCCCAGCATTTT. The variable domain in full, with the rest retrieved from reference TRBV7-2 and TRBJ1-5, is GAGVSQSPSNKVTEKGKDVELRCDPISGHTALYWYRQSLGQGLEFLIYFQGNSAPDKSGLPSDRFSAERTGGSVSTLTIQRTQQEDSAVYLCASSSSGPYQPQHFGDGTRLSIL.

The genes are TRBV7-9 and TRBJ2-3; D is uncertain. With 2 bases removed from V and 0 bases from J, the gap between germline ends came to 15 bases. This CDR3 is 17 amino acids long. Germline V gene sequence: CDR1 SEHNR, CDR2 FQNEAQ (reference sequence). This CDR3 is CASSLPVEFTSTDTQYF. The CDR3, as DNA: TGTGCCAGCAGCTTACCCGTAGAGTTCACTAGCACAGATACGCAGTATTTT. Full variable domain (outside the CDR3, taken from reference TRBV7-9 and TRBJ2-3): DTGVSQNPRHKITKRGQNVTFRCDPISEHNRLYWYRQTLGQGPEFLTYFQNEAQLEKSRLLSDRFSAERPKGSFSTLEIQRTEQGDSAMYLCASSLPVEFTSTDTQYFGPGTRLTVL.

The chain carries TRBV12-3 or TRBV12-4 and TRBJ1-2; D is unclear. V lost 5 bases to trimming and J lost 0 bases, with 7 bases between them. This CDR3 spans 13 amino acids. The CDR3 here is CASSPASNYGYTF. DNA for the CDR3: TGTGCCAGCAGTCCAGCGTCTAACTATGGCTACACCTTC.

This clonotype was seen a handful of times. This rearrangement joins TRBV28 to TRBJ1-1, with D perhaps matching TRBD1 (6 bases). The germline V gene has CDR1 MDHEN and CDR2 SYDVKM. The V end lost 7 bases, the J end lost 5 bases, and 20 bases lay between the germline ends. The CDR3 extends over 15 amino acids. CDR3 DNA sequence: TGTGCCAGCACCCTCCCCGGGGGGGGCAAGACTGAAGCTTTCTTT. Residues: CASTLPGGGKTEAFF.

The V call is TRBV5-1, the J call TRBJ1-2; 9 bases line up with TRBD1. Trimming at V came to 3 bases and at J to 8 bases, leaving 14 bases not matched to a gene. Germline V gives CDR1 SGHRS, CDR2 YFSETQ. This CDR3 comprises 16 residues. DNA for the CDR3: TGCGCCAGCAGCTCCCCACTGGGACAGGGCTACTCCGGCTACACCTTC. Encoded protein: CASSSPLGQGYSGYTF.

This clonotype came up a few times. The chain employs TRBV7-9 and TRBJ2-1, with D possibly being TRBD1 (7 bases). Germline V CDR1 and CDR2: SEHNR, FQNEAQ (reference sequence). V lost 5 bases, J lost 2 bases, and 13 bases lay in between. The CDR3 is 15 residues long. In DNA form, the CDR3 reads TGTGCCAGCAGCCCGGCCAGGGGGGCCTACAATGAGCAGTTCTTC. It specifies CASSPARGAYNEQFF.

The V gene is TRBV24-1, the J gene TRBJ2-7; 9 bases match TRBD1. Per germline, CDR1 KGHDR and CDR2 SFDVKD. CDR3 length equals 16 residues. After removal of 1 base from V and 3 bases from J, the junction contained 6 bases not matched to a gene. The CDR3 DNA reads TGTGCCACCAGTGATTTCGCTGGGACAGGGATCTACGAGCAGTACTTC. It encodes CATSDFAGTGIYEQYF.

In its sample, this clonotype was seen many times. The CDR3 loop reads CASSESRWGADGYTF. The CDR3 nucleotides read TGCGCCAGCAGTGAGTCAAGGTGGGGGGCAGATGGCTACACCTTC. The chain joins TRBV10-2 to TRBJ1-2; tentative D call: TRBD1 (6 bases). The CDR3 is made up of 15 amino acids. In germline, CDR1 is WSHSY, CDR2 SAAADI. Trimming left V 0 bases short and J 6 bases short, with 14 bases between.

This clonotype was recorded many times. The chain has TRBV20-1 and TRBJ1-2; 7 bases line up with TRBD1. V shed 5 bases, J shed 0 bases, and the junction held 9 bases outside the gene matches. Per the germline V gene, CDR1 is DFQATT and CDR2 is SNEGSKA (reference sequence). The CDR3 is 15 residues long. CDR3 nucleotide sequence: TGCAGTGCTCTTCCGACAGGACAGGCTAACTATGGCTACACCTTC. Translation gives CSALPTGQANYGYTF.

This clonotype was seen only a few times. The chain combines TRBV6-2 or TRBV6-3 with TRBJ2-2; 9 bases map to TRBD1. Losses at the gene ends were 4 bases for V and 0 bases for J; bases not matched to a gene: 3. CDR3 length: 16 residues. Germline-derived CDR1 and CDR2 are MNHEY and SVGEGT. Here the CDR3 DNA reads TGTGCCAGCAGTTCCCGGACAGGGGCGAACACCGGGGAGCTGTTTTTT. Translation gives CASSSRTGANTGELFF.

The chain is built from TRBV5-5 and TRBJ2-5, with D possibly TRBD2 on 6 matching bases. The CDR3 is 14 residues long. Germline V CDR1 and CDR2: SGHKS, YYEKEE (reference sequence). V was clipped by 3 bases and J by 1 base, with 10 bases between them. CDR3 coding DNA: TGTGCCAGCAGCTGGAGGGGTCTCCAAGAGACCCAGTACTTC. Translation gives CASSWRGLQETQYF.